A single T cell receptor beta chain is shown here with its context. Antigen specificity is unknown. The germline V gene has CDR1 SGHNT and CDR2 YYREEE (reference sequence). J gave up 4 bases and V 4 bases, and 6 bases lay outside the gene matches. This CDR3 region has 15 residues. This specimen belongs to a study of post-analysis software for immune sequencing data. Study information: Included among the disease courses, which were recorded for the cohort, were relapsing-remitting, secondary progressive and progressive-relapsing multiple sclerosis.

Incorporated into the TCR beta cDNA libraries were unique molecular identifiers, which served to reduce PCR and sequencing biases. TCRdb reanalysed the PCR reads using MiXCR and keeps one entry per CDR3 protein. The data contain roughly 870,000 distinct CDR3 sequences, approximately 53% of them singletons. Study-wide findings and caveats: Same-batch preparations were strongly co-clustered by F measure. The five TRBV segments detected at higher frequency in patients than in controls included TRBV5-6, TRBV5-1 and TRBV20-1. A significant reduction in normalized Chao1 diversity was observed in multiple sclerosis patients versus controls.

The V and J genes are TRBV5-4 and TRBJ1-2, with 11 bases lining up with TRBD1. Material for sequencing was blood. This clonotype was sampled from a girl aged 5-17 years with multiple sclerosis. The CDR3 reads CASSPDRGRAYGYTF. CDR3 DNA sequence: TGTGCCAGCAGCCCGGACAGGGGGCGGGCCTATGGCTACACCTTC.